The rows below give T cell receptor beta chains drawn from one sample of a study of T cell responses to AZD1222 COVID-19 vaccine. Method: immunoSEQ multiplex PCR; TCRdb's copy keeps in-frame clones and lacks some. The sample holds 150,000 to 160,000 clones, roughly nine tenths seen once. The input for sequencing was peripheral blood, taken on day 0 of AZD1222 vaccination. Source of these receptors: an adult in good health. The CDR3 runs from the conserved cysteine through the conserved F or W. D genes are given only for firm matches. Rows give clone size only sometimes, using once, few, many, or a class for an expanded clone.

TRBV7-9	TRBJ1-4	.	TRBD1	CASSSGQGGLANEKLFF	TGTGCCAGCAGCTCGGGACAGGGAGGTCTTGCTAATGAAAAACTGTTTTTT
TRBV5-4	TRBJ2-7	.	.	CASSSSGFNEQYF	TGTGCCAGCTCCTCTTCAGGGTTCAACGAGCAGTACTTC
TRBV25-1	TRBJ2-7	.	TRBD2	CASSLGGSYEQYF	TGTGCCAGCAGTCTCGGGGGGTCCTACGAGCAGTACTTC
TRBV15	TRBJ1-1	.	.	CATSRDLGTGEAFF	TGTGCCACCAGCAGAGATCTTGGCACTGGAGAAGCTTTCTTT
TRBV19	TRBJ1-1	few	.	CASNQGPNTEAFF	TGTGCCAGTAACCAGGGGCCGAACACTGAAGCTTTCTTT
TRBV7-2	TRBJ1-5	.	.	CASSLGPENQPQHF	TGTGCCAGCAGCTTAGGACCGGAGAATCAGCCCCAGCATTTT
TRBV21-1	TRBJ2-3	.	.	CASSVTGGTDTQYF	TGTGCCAGCAGCGTGACAGGGGGAACAGATACGCAGTATTTT
TRBV2	TRBJ2-2	.	TRBD2	CASRVGLAGTGELFF	TGTGCCAGCAGGGTTGGACTAGCGGGAACCGGGGAGCTGTTTTTT
TRBV24-1	TRBJ1-5	.	TRBD1	CATSDLGTGHSNQPQHF	TGTGCCACCAGTGACCTGGGGACAGGCCACAGCAATCAGCCCCAGCATTTT
TRBV2	TRBJ2-1	.	TRBD2	CASVGANRLAGVSNEQFF	TGTGCCAGCGTGGGGGCCAACCGACTAGCGGGAGTGAGCAATGAGCAGTTCTTC
TRBV5-4	TRBJ1-1	.	TRBD1	CASSLGSGGYAFF	TGTGCCAGCAGCTTGGGGTCAGGGGGCTACGCTTTCTTT
TRBV5-4	TRBJ2-3	.	.	CASSFITDTQYF	TGTGCCAGCAGCTTCATCACAGATACGCAGTATTTT
TRBV6-1	TRBJ1-2	.	.	CASSESVASYGYTF	TGTGCCAGCAGTGAAAGTGTGGCCTCCTATGGCTACACCTTC
TRBV6-1	TRBJ2-7	.	TRBD1	CASSDGTGHYEQYF	TGTGCCAGCAGTGATGGGACAGGGCACTACGAGCAGTACTTC
TRBV19	TRBJ2-7	.	TRBD2	CASSTIPGLAGGRSYEQYF	TGTGCCAGTAGTACTATCCCGGGACTAGCGGGAGGTCGTAGCTACGAGCAGTACTTC